A selection of T cell receptor beta chains follows, all from one sample in a study of human T cells and chemical hapten exposure. TCRdb used MiXCR to reprocess the RACE reads, holding one entry per CDR3 protein. The sample consists of roughly 80,000 distinct CDR3 sequences, approximately 12% of them appearing once. Here the sequenced sample was whole blood, taken in connection with sensitization to the hapten diphenylcyclopropenone (DPC). The receptor set was obtained from a woman between 50 and 59 years old with alopecia areata. Some clones in this sample may be carry-over from other donors' samples. CDR3s include the opening cysteine and the closing phenylalanine or tryptophan. The D gene is left open where the match is weak. A clone size is listed for some rows: how often the clone was seen (once, few, many), or a class if it is expanded.

TRBJ2-7,NA,TRBV27,few,CASSFRSSYEQYF,TGTGCCAGCAGTTTCCGGAGCTCCTACGAGCAGTACTTC
TRBJ2-3,TRBD1,TRBV18,few,CASSEQGADTQYF,TGTGCCAGCTCAGAACAGGGGGCAGATACGCAGTATTTT
TRBJ2-7,NA,TRBV7-9,few,CASRLSDRGGEQYF,TGTGCCAGCCGACTCAGCGATCGTGGGGGCGAGCAGTACTTC
TRBJ2-7,TRBD1,TRBV29-1,NA,CSVAQGAIEQYF,TGCAGCGTTGCTCAGGGGGCTATCGAGCAGTACTTC
TRBJ2-1,NA,TRBV4-1,NA,CASSQATNRGKAQFF,TGCGCCAGCAGCCAAGCTACAAATCGGGGGAAAGCGCAGTTCTTC
TRBJ1-2,NA,TRBV9,NA,CASSGVGTFYGYTF,TGTGCCAGCAGCGGGGTCGGGACATTCTATGGCTACACCTTC
TRBJ1-6,TRBD1,TRBV9,NA,CASSATGNSPLHF,TGTGCCAGCAGCGCGACAGGGAATTCACCCCTCCACTTT
TRBJ2-1,NA,TRBV20-1,NA,CSARVGGYNEQFF,TGCAGTGCTAGAGTCGGGGGCTACAATGAGCAGTTCTTC
TRBJ2-3,NA,TRBV5-4,few,CASSTSGAQDTQYF,TGTGCCAGCAGCACATCAGGGGCCCAAGATACGCAGTATTTT
TRBJ1-5,TRBD1,TRBV7-2,few,CASSLVQGGSQPQHF,TGTGCCAGCAGCTTAGTACAGGGGGGAAGTCAGCCCCAGCATTTT
TRBJ1-2,NA,TRBV7-9,few,CASSPPTRQIYGYTF,TGTGCCAGCAGCCCCCCTACTAGACAGATCTATGGCTACACCTTC
TRBJ2-7,NA,TRBV7-2,many,CASSLAGGRYEQYF,TGTGCCAGCAGCTTAGCGGGGGGGCGGTACGAGCAGTACTTC
TRBJ1-6,NA,TRBV6-1,NA,CASSELVSTYGSPLHF,TGTGCCAGCAGTGAACTGGTTTCTACTTACGGTTCACCCCTCCACTTT
TRBJ1-2,TRBD1,TRBV20-1,many,CSAKGQGYGYTF,TGCAGTGCGAAGGGACAGGGGTATGGCTACACCTTC
TRBJ2-5,TRBD2,TRBV11-3,NA,CASSHWTSGIEGTQYF,TGTGCCAGCAGCCACTGGACTAGCGGTATCGAAGGGACCCAGTACTTC
TRBJ2-1,TRBD1,TRBV11-2,many,CASSSRTGSSSYNEQFF,TGTGCCAGCAGCTCTAGGACAGGGTCAAGCTCCTACAATGAGCAGTTCTTC
TRBJ2-1,TRBD1,TRBV7-2,NA,CASSPRGTVSYNEQFF,TGTGCCAGCAGCCCTAGGGGGACAGTCTCCTACAATGAGCAGTTCTTC
TRBJ2-7,TRBD2,TRBV7-2,few,CASSLGGASGSYEQYF,TGTGCCAGCAGCTTAGGGGGGGCTAGCGGGAGCTACGAGCAGTACTTC
TRBJ1-5,NA,TRBV6-5,NA,CASSYREGQPQHF,TGTGCCAGCAGTTACAGGGAGGGGCAGCCCCAGCATTTT
TRBJ1-1,TRBD1,TRBV11-1,few,CASSLPGQGPTPNTEAFF,TGTGCCAGCAGCCTACCGGGACAGGGTCCAACCCCGAACACTGAAGCTTTCTTT
TRBJ2-3,NA,TRBV7-9,many,CASSAQGSPDTQYF,TGTGCCAGCAGCGCACAGGGTAGCCCAGATACGCAGTATTTT
TRBJ1-3,NA,TRBV5-5,few,CASSLGTGAGNTIYF,TGTGCCAGCAGCTTGGGAACAGGAGCTGGAAACACCATATATTTT
TRBJ2-5,NA,TRBV10-3,few,CAPQRKETQYF,TGTGCCCCGCAAAGGAAAGAGACCCAGTACTTC
TRBJ1-3,TRBD1,TRBV20-1,NA,CSARAHGTGRFSGNTIYF,TGCAGTGCTAGAGCTCATGGGACAGGGCGTTTCTCTGGAAACACCATATATTTT
TRBJ2-5,TRBD1,TRBV11-2,NA,CASTQGAETQYF,TGTGCCAGCACCCAGGGGGCAGAGACCCAGTACTTC
TRBJ1-1,TRBD1,TRBV28,NA,CASSYGQGLVAFF,TGTGCCAGCAGCTACGGACAGGGACTTGTAGCTTTCTTT
TRBJ1-2,TRBD1,TRBV20-1,few,CSAPGQGPNYGYTF,TGCAGTGCTCCAGGACAGGGCCCTAACTATGGCTACACCTTC
TRBJ2-7,TRBD2,TRBV11-2,few,CASSPQSRGDSYEQYF,TGTGCCAGCAGCCCACAGTCTCGGGGGGACTCCTACGAGCAGTACTTC
TRBJ1-4,TRBD1,TRBV12-3/TRBV12-4,few,CASIRDRGEKLFF,TGTGCCAGCATCCGGGACAGAGGGGAAAAACTGTTTTTT
TRBJ2-5,NA,TRBV29-1,many,CSWGPSQETQYF,TGCAGCTGGGGGCCCAGCCAAGAGACCCAGTACTTC
TRBJ2-3,NA,TRBV9,few,CASSVAETDTQYF,TGTGCCAGCAGCGTAGCGGAGACAGATACGCAGTATTTT
TRBJ1-5,NA,TRBV29-1,many,CSVGGVGQPQHF,TGCAGCGTGGGGGGGGTAGGTCAGCCCCAGCATTTT
TRBJ2-2,TRBD1,TRBV10-3,NA,CAISEGQVKNTGELFF,TGTGCCATCAGTGAAGGACAGGTTAAGAACACCGGGGAGCTGTTTTTT
TRBJ2-7,TRBD1,TRBV19,many,CASRSGTGSSYEQYF,TGTGCCAGTAGATCCGGGACAGGGAGCTCCTACGAGCAGTACTTC
TRBJ2-1,NA,TRBV18,many,CASSPPGGIQGEQFF,TGTGCCAGCTCACCACCAGGCGGAATACAGGGTGAGCAGTTCTTC
TRBJ2-7,TRBD2,TRBV28,NA,CASSFWGLAGPSSYEQYF,TGTGCCAGCAGTTTCTGGGGACTAGCGGGTCCCAGCTCCTACGAGCAGTACTTC
TRBJ2-5,TRBD1,TRBV3-1,few,CASSDRALNF,TGTGCCAGCAGCGACAGGGCCCTGAACTTC
TRBJ1-1,NA,TRBV7-8,NA,CASILDTSTEAFF,TGTGCCAGCATCTTGGACACCTCCACTGAAGCTTTCTTT
TRBJ2-7,NA,TRBV12-3/TRBV12-4,NA,CASSLAYIERPSYEQYF,TGTGCCAGCAGTTTAGCGTATATCGAGCGGCCCTCCTACGAGCAGTACTTC
TRBJ2-1,NA,TRBV29-1,few,CSVNSYNEQFF,TGCAGCGTTAACTCCTACAATGAGCAGTTCTTC
TRBJ2-5,NA,TRBV27,NA,CASRDSVQETQYF,TGTGCCAGCAGGGATAGCGTACAAGAGACCCAGTACTTC
TRBJ2-1,NA,TRBV12-3/TRBV12-4,NA,CASSLVFPSQFF,TGTGCCAGCAGTTTAGTCTTCCCATCCCAGTTCTTC
TRBJ1-1,NA,TRBV3-1,many,CASSIRAASDTEAFF,TGTGCCAGCAGCATTCGAGCGGCCTCGGACACTGAAGCTTTCTTT
TRBJ2-1,TRBD2,TRBV20-1,many,CSARGLAGTKSYYNEQFF,TGCAGTGCTAGAGGACTAGCGGGGACAAAATCTTACTACAATGAGCAGTTCTTC
TRBJ1-3,NA,TRBV3-1,NA,CASSLDVSGNTIYF,TGTGCCAGCAGTCTCGACGTCTCTGGAAACACCATATATTTT
TRBJ1-3,NA,TRBV28,NA,CASSLAGQLSGGNTIYF,TGTGCCAGCAGTTTAGCGGGACAACTCTCAGGTGGAAACACCATATATTTT
TRBJ1-2,NA,TRBV5-1,many,CASSLEEGQGYTF,TGCGCCAGCAGCCTCGAAGAGGGGCAAGGCTACACCTTC
TRBJ2-5,NA,TRBV9,NA,CASSVGDSSSQETQYF,TGTGCCAGCAGCGTAGGGGACTCCAGCAGCCAAGAGACCCAGTACTTC
TRBJ1-5,NA,TRBV7-6,few,CASSLRDQPQHF,TGTGCCAGCAGCTTAAGGGATCAGCCCCAGCATTTT
TRBJ1-5,NA,TRBV12-5,few,CASGLVLNQPQHF,TGTGCTAGTGGTTTGGTTCTGAATCAGCCCCAGCATTTT
TRBJ2-6,TRBD1,TRBV2,many,CASRGQGLSSGANVLTF,TGTGCCAGCAGGGGACAGGGGCTGTCCTCTGGGGCCAACGTCCTGACTTTC
TRBJ1-2,NA,TRBV19,few,CASSIEKGTVYGYTF,TGTGCCAGTAGTATAGAGAAGGGAACAGTCTACGGCTACACCTTC
TRBJ2-5,NA,TRBV5-1,NA,CASSLGQSQETQYF,TGCGCCAGCAGCTTGGGACAATCCCAAGAGACCCAGTACTTC